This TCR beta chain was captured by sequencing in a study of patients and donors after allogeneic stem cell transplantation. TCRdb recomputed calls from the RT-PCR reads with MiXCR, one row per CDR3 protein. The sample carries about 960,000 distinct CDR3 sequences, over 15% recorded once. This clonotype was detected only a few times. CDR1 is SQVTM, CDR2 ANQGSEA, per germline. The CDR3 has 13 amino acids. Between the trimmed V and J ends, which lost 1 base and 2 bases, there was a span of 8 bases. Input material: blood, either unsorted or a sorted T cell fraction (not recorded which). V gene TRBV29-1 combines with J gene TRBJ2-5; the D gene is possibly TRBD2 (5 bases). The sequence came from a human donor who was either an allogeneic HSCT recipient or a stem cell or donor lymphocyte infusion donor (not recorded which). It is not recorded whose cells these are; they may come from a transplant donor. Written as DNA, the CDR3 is TGCAGCGTTGAAGGCGGGTTACAAGAGACCCAGTACTTC. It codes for CSVEGGLQETQYF.